Included here is one TCR beta chain sequence, with context. The antigen is undetermined. The CDR3 totals 14 residues. Looked up from germline, CDR1 is SNHLY and CDR2 is FYNNEI. With 7 bases removed from V and 4 bases from J, the gap between germline ends came to 13 bases. The sample originates from a study of type 1 regulatory T cells. Study at large: This in vitro CD4 product, T-allo10, is enriched for Tr1 cells and alloantigen-specific.

T-allo10 cells from the graft donor were described as anergic, host-alloantigen-specific, and alloantigen-specific suppressors. MiXCR, run by TCRdb on the reads, gives a single entry per CDR3 protein. The repertoire has about 68,000 distinct CDR3 sequences, 50% to 70% of them found once; the top ten carry 7.6%. Sequenced sample: cultured T cells, either the whole culture or a sorted T cell fraction (not recorded which). Sample subset: Tr1-enriched cell product generated in vitro against host alloantigens. The genes are TRBV2 and TRBJ2-2; the D gene could be TRBD1 or TRBD2 (6 bases each). The sequence derives from a human donor in good health. The CDR3, as DNA: TGTGCCAGCAATCCGGAGGGGGTCACCGGGGAGCTGTTTTTT. It translates to CASNPEGVTGELFF.